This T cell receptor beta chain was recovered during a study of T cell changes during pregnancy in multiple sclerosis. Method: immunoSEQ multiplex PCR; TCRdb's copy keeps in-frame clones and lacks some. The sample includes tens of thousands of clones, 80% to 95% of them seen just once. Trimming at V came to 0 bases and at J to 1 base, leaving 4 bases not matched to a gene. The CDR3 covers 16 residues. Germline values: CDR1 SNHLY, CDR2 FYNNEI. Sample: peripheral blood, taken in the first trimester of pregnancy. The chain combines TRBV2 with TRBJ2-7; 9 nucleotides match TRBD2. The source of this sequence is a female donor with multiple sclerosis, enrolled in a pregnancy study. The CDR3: CASSEAGGGASYEQYF. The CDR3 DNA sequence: TGTGCCAGCAGTGAAGCGGGCGGGGGGGCTTCCTACGAGCAGTACTTC.